Listed below are T cell receptor beta chains from one sample, sequenced in a study of blood T cell repertoires in COVID-19. Clones were sequenced by immunoSEQ multiplex PCR, and TCRdb holds only the in-frame ones, with some missing. The sample has 150,000 to 200,000 clones, roughly four fifths seen once. Material: peripheral blood. Receptor source: a man aged 45 to 65 who had recovered from COVID-19. Each CDR3 is given with its conserved first and last residue. D genes are given only for firm matches. Clone sizes are given selectively: once, few, many, or a class where the clone is expanded.

abundance,j_gene,d_gene,v_gene,CDR3aa,CDR3nt
few,TRBJ2-7,NA,TRBV25-1,CASSIDPLREQYF,TGTGCCAGCAGTATAGATCCGTTGCGGGAGCAGTACTTC
few,TRBJ2-1,TRBD2,TRBV7-3,CASSSDGGRVNEQFF,TGTGCCAGCAGCTCCGATGGCGGGAGGGTCAATGAGCAGTTCTTC
NA,TRBJ2-6,TRBD1,TRBV5-1,CASSADRGPSGANVLTF,TGCGCCAGCAGCGCGGACAGGGGGCCCTCTGGGGCCAACGTCCTGACTTTC
once,TRBJ2-3,TRBD2,TRBV7-2,CASSLIASGMGVDTQYF,TGTGCCAGCAGCTTAATAGCTAGCGGGATGGGGGTAGATACGCAGTATTTT
NA,TRBJ1-1,NA,TRBV5-1,CASSLEYRARTEAFF,TGCGCCAGCAGCTTGGAATACAGGGCGAGGACTGAAGCTTTCTTT
NA,TRBJ2-1,NA,TRBV7-3,CASSLAQNEQFF,TGTGCCAGCAGCTTGGCTCAGAATGAGCAGTTCTTC
NA,TRBJ2-2,NA,TRBV5-4,CASSRDGSNTGELFF,TGTGCCAGCAGCCGCGACGGGTCGAACACCGGGGAGCTGTTTTTT
NA,TRBJ2-6,NA,TRBV2,CASNRGGNSGANVLTF,TGTGCCAGCAATAGGGGTGGGAACTCTGGGGCCAACGTCCTGACTTTC
NA,TRBJ2-7,TRBD1,TRBV27,CASSRTGGSFAIDEQYF,TGTGCCAGCAGCCGGACAGGGGGATCCTTCGCCATCGACGAGCAGTACTTC
NA,TRBJ1-2,NA,TRBV30,CAWSVQGTYGYTF,TGTGCCTGGAGTGTACAGGGCACCTATGGCTACACCTTC
few,TRBJ2-7,TRBD2,TRBV25-1,CASRKGSGTSYEQYF,TGTGCCAGCAGAAAGGGTAGCGGGACCTCCTACGAGCAGTACTTC
NA,TRBJ1-1,TRBD1,TRBV10-1,CATNRDRDSEAFF,TGCGCCACTAACCGGGACAGGGACTCTGAAGCTTTCTTT
NA,TRBJ2-7,TRBD2,TRBV3-1/TRBV3-2,CASSQRLAGPLEQYF,TGTGCCAGCAGCCAACGACTAGCGGGACCCCTCGAGCAGTACTTC
NA,TRBJ2-7,NA,TRBV25-1,CASSELAGHQYF,TGTGCCAGCAGTGAATTGGCAGGGCATCAGTACTTC
NA,TRBJ1-1,NA,TRBV28,CASSSPWGGRTEAFF,TGTGCCAGCAGCTCACCGTGGGGGGGTAGGACTGAAGCTTTCTTT
once,TRBJ2-7,TRBD2,TRBV6-6,CASTTSGSYEQYF,TGTGCCAGCACGACTAGCGGCTCCTACGAGCAGTACTTC
few,TRBJ2-7,TRBD2,TRBV3-1/TRBV3-2,CASREGLAGEQYF,TGTGCCAGCAGGGAAGGACTAGCGGGAGAGCAGTACTTC
NA,TRBJ2-7,TRBD2,TRBV11-2,CASSLVTSGSSGEQYF,TGTGCCAGCAGCTTAGTTACTAGCGGGAGCTCGGGCGAGCAGTACTTC
NA,TRBJ1-4,NA,TRBV10-3,CAISETAATNEKLFF,TGTGCCATCAGTGAGACAGCGGCAACTAATGAAAAACTGTTTTTT
NA,TRBJ1-1,NA,TRBV29-1,CSVEDRHIPNTEAFF,TGCAGCGTTGAAGATCGACACATACCGAACACTGAAGCTTTCTTT
NA,TRBJ2-7,TRBD2,TRBV11-3,CASSLGGGRNNEQYF,TGTGCCAGCAGCTTAGGAGGCGGGAGAAACAACGAGCAGTACTTC
NA,TRBJ2-1,TRBD2,TRBV6-4,CASSESPSGLGEQFF,TGTGCCAGCAGTGAAAGTCCTAGCGGGTTGGGTGAGCAGTTCTTC
NA,TRBJ2-7,NA,TRBV5-1,CASSSGSSYEQYF,TGCGCCAGCAGCTCCGGGAGCTCCTACGAGCAGTACTTC
NA,TRBJ1-2,NA,TRBV6-6,CASSYRGGDGYTF,TGTGCCAGCAGTTACCGAGGAGGGGATGGCTACACCTTC
NA,TRBJ1-2,TRBD1,TRBV7-9,CASSPRTGAIGYTF,TGTGCCAGCAGCCCTAGGACAGGGGCTATCGGCTACACCTTC
once,TRBJ2-7,NA,TRBV6-5,CAVRGFSYEQYF,TGTGCCGTCAGGGGTTTTTCCTACGAGCAGTACTTC
NA,TRBJ2-3,TRBD1,TRBV6-1,CASSEAVAGGWTDTQYF,TGTGCCAGCAGTGAAGCGGTGGCAGGGGGCTGGACAGATACGCAGTATTTT
once,TRBJ1-3,NA,TRBV10-3,CAISERVGNTIYF,TGTGCCATCAGTGAACGGGTTGGAAACACCATATATTTT
NA,TRBJ2-7,TRBD1,TRBV3-1/TRBV3-2,CASSQGQGTHEQYF,TGTGCCAGCAGCCAAGGACAGGGGACCCACGAGCAGTACTTC
NA,TRBJ1-4,NA,TRBV30,CAWRMTATNEKLFF,TGTGCCTGGAGGATGACAGCAACTAATGAAAAACTGTTTTTT
NA,TRBJ1-3,TRBD1,TRBV9,CASSVSITGTGGNTIYF,TGTGCCAGCAGCGTCTCCATCACCGGGACAGGAGGAAACACCATATATTTT
NA,TRBJ1-6,NA,TRBV11-2,CASSPRLGRDSPLHF,TGTGCCAGCAGCCCCCGATTAGGGAGAGACTCACCCCTCCACTTT